This T cell receptor (beta chain) was retrieved from a study of identical twins. CDR1 SNHLY and CDR2 FYNNEI come from the germline V gene. The V gene lost 6 bases and the J gene lost 6 bases, with 18 bases spanning the gap. CDR3 length: 15 residues. Using its own MiXCR run on the 5' RACE reads, TCRdb lists one record per CDR3 protein. The sample holds about 530,000 distinct CDR3 sequences; about 22% are singletons and the top ten take approximately 0.52%. This clonotype was observed a handful of times. A further study also used this sample, focusing on yellow fever vaccine responses in identical twins.

The clonotype comes from a woman under 30 in good health. The chain uses TRBV2 and TRBJ2-1, with D possibly TRBD1 on 5 matching bases. Sequencing input: CD4+ T cells sorted from blood. The CDR3 nucleotides read TGTGCCAGCAGAATACGACAGTCCATGAGCAATGAGCAGTTCTTC. It is translated as CASRIRQSMSNEQFF.